The 21 T cell receptor beta chains reported below all come from one sample, sequenced in a study of CD8+ T cells in alopecia areata. Reverse transcription of extracted RNA yielded cDNA, which provided the sequencing template. The method was immunoSEQ multiplex PCR; TCRdb's version includes in-frame clones alone and lacks a portion of them. The sample holds about 140,000 clones, 82% seen once. As to treatment: oral pan-JAK inhibitor, 5-10 mg twice daily. The sample consisted of CD8+ T cells sorted from blood, taken at week 4, from a patient treated with tofacitinib. The receptors stem from a human donor with alopecia areata.

This chain joins TRBV14 and TRBJ1-2, with D possibly being TRBD1 (6 bases). CDR1 is SGHDN, CDR2 FVKESK, per germline. V lost 4 bases and J lost 4, with 10 bases in between. The CDR3 spans 13 residues. The CDR3 region has the DNA TGTGCCAGCAGCCTGACAGGTCCCTATGGCTACACCTTC. Protein: CASSLTGPYGYTF.

CDR3 coding DNA: TGTGCCAGCAGCCTACTACAGGGGATTAACACTGAAGCTTTCTTT. It is translated as CASSLLQGINTEAFF. V is TRBV14 and J is TRBJ1-1; 7 nucleotides agree with TRBD1. CDR3 length equals 15 residues. Per the germline V gene, CDR1 is SGHDN and CDR2 is FVKESK. V trimming: 4 bases; J trimming: 2 bases; junction bases outside the gene matches: 7. Drawing the rest from reference TRBV14 and TRBJ1-1, the complete variable domain is EAGVTQFPSHSVIEKGQTVTLRCDPISGHDNLYWYRRVMGKEIKFLLHFVKESKQDESGMPNNRFLAERTGGTYSTLKVQPAELEDSGVYFCASSLLQGINTEAFFGQGTRLTVV.

The chain employs TRBV7-3 and TRBJ2-3; D uncertain. This CDR3 is built from 13 residues. V dropped 2 bases and J dropped 2 bases, with 5 bases sitting between them. Germline CDR1 and CDR2: SGHTA and FQGTGA. CDR3 region: CASSLSPTDTQYF. The DNA for the CDR3 is TGTGCCAGCAGCTTATCGCCCACAGATACGCAGTATTTT.

The chain employs TRBV18 and TRBJ2-3, with TRBD2 identical over 13 bases. V shed 0 bases and J 0 bases; nucleotides not matched to a gene: 12. Germline assignment: CDR1 KGHSH and CDR2 LQKENI. CDR3 length: 21 amino acids. The CDR3 nucleotides read TGTGCCAGCTCACCACCCATAACAGGGACTAGCGGGACAACTAGCACAGATACGCAGTATTTT. It specifies CASSPPITGTSGTTSTDTQYF.

The genes are TRBV23-1 and TRBJ2-7; 9 positions agree with TRBD1. TRBV23-1 is an open reading frame, and its role is uncertain. This CDR3 has 16 amino acids. Unmatched junction bases numbered 5, after V lost 0 bases and J lost 2 bases. CDR3 in amino acids: CASSQSGTGTPYEQYF. CDR3 nucleotides: TGCGCCAGCAGTCAATCCGGGACAGGGACTCCCTACGAGCAGTACTTC.

V and J are TRBV11-2 and TRBJ1-6, with D maybe TRBD1 (6 bases). The CDR3 runs 18 residues. Germline lookup yields CDR1 SGHAT and CDR2 FQNNGV. The ends were cut back, 4 bases at V and 7 bases at J, with 23 bases in the middle. Here the CDR3 DNA reads TGTGCCAGCAGCTCCTCACTCTACGTACAGGGTTGGAATTCACCCCTCCACTTT. This codes for CASSSSLYVQGWNSPLHF.

This chain uses TRBV7-2 with TRBJ2-7; 15 bases map to TRBD2. The trim removed 5 bases at V and 12 bases at J, leaving 11 bases unmatched. Germline V gives CDR1 SGHTA, CDR2 FQGNSA. The CDR3 spans 15 residues. CDR3 nucleotide sequence: TGTGCCAGCAGCGCAGACCCGGGACTAGCGGGGGGCCTGTACTTC. It specifies CASSADPGLAGGLYF.

This clone appeared once. The chain joins TRBV29-1 to TRBJ2-5; D call uncertain. The J call may be mistaken, given a closer DNA end match to TRBJ2-7. The CDR3 covers 13 residues. Germline V gene lookup returns CDR1 SQVTM and CDR2 ANQGSEA. Here the CDR3 reads CSVLGFSSYEQYF. The DNA of the CDR3 is TGCAGCGTCCTAGGATTCAGCTCCTACGAGCAGTACTTC.

The V call is TRBV9, the J call TRBJ2-7, with D perhaps matching TRBD2 (5 bases). The CDR3 has 14 amino acids. CDR1 and CDR2 (germline): SGDLS, YYNGEE. The V end was cut by 4 bases, the J end by 7 bases, with 18 bases between. CDR3 region: CASSLTAGRGEQYF. CDR3 nucleotide sequence: TGTGCCAGCAGCCTAACGGCAGGACGGGGAGAGCAGTACTTC.

This clone came up once. The V and J genes are TRBV10-3 and TRBJ2-7; 9 bases align to TRBD1. J gave up 5 bases and V 4 bases, and 9 bases lay outside the gene matches. Per the germline V gene, CDR1 is ENHRY and CDR2 is SYGVKD. The CDR3 is 15 residues long. The CDR3 DNA reads TGTGCCATCAGTGCCACCTCCGGGACAGGGCACGAGCAGTACTTC. Encoded protein: CAISATSGTGHEQYF.

The genes are TRBV6-1 and TRBJ2-7, with a tentative D call TRBD2 (5 bases). Trimming cost V 1 base and J 0 bases, with 10 bases left between them. The germline gives CDR1 MNHNS, CDR2 SASEGT. This CDR3 region has 15 residues. The CDR3 reads CASSEVGESSYEQYF. The CDR3 DNA sequence: TGTGCCAGCAGTGAAGTTGGGGAGAGCTCCTACGAGCAGTACTTC.

V is TRBV7-2 and J is TRBJ2-7; D gene ambiguous. The germline V gene encodes CDR1 SGHTA and CDR2 FQGNSA. The CDR3 is made up of 13 amino acids. V was shortened by 2 bases and J by 5 bases, with 10 bases between the two germline ends. CDR3: CASSLPFMDEQYF. In DNA, the CDR3 is TGTGCCAGCAGCTTACCATTCATGGACGAGCAGTACTTC.

The chain combines TRBV7-9 with TRBJ2-4; TRBD1 matches 9 bases. The ends lost 6 bases at V and 8 bases at J; junction bases unmatched: 5. Germline loops: CDR1 SEHNR, CDR2 FQNEAQ (reference sequence). This CDR3 comprises 13 residues. CDR3 amino acids: CASSPRTGDIQYF. CDR3 bases: TGTGCCAGCAGTCCCAGGACAGGGGACATTCAGTACTTC.

The chain uses TRBV5-5 and TRBJ2-3; the D gene is possibly TRBD2 (5 bases). Trimming shortened V by 1 base and J by 0 bases, and 9 bases separated the two germline ends. The CDR3 is made up of 15 amino acids. CDR1 and CDR2 from the germline V gene are SGHKS and YYEKEE (reference sequence). The CDR3 DNA reads TGTGCCAGCAGCTTGTTTCTAGCTAGCACAGATACGCAGTATTTT. Translating it yields CASSLFLASTDTQYF.

The chain carries TRBV5-4 and TRBJ2-7; D uncertain. The CDR3 spans 11 residues. V lost 4 bases and J 2 bases, leaving 4 bases between the germline ends. Germline CDR1 is SGHNT and CDR2 is YYREEE (reference sequence). The CDR3 nucleotides are TGTGCCAGCAGCAACACCTACGAGCAGTACTTC. It is translated as CASSNTYEQYF.

The V and J genes are TRBV19 and TRBJ2-7, with D maybe TRBD1 (6 bases). This CDR3 has 15 residues. V was shortened by 9 bases and J by 2 bases, with 20 bases between the two germline ends. The germline V gene encodes CDR1 LNHDA and CDR2 SQIVND (reference sequence). CDR3 sequence (DNA): TGTGCCAGCTCGTTCCGGGACACTTCACCCTACGAGCAGTACTTC. The encoded protein is CASSFRDTSPYEQYF.

The chain uses TRBV25-1 and TRBJ2-3; 7 bases align to TRBD1. V trimming: 3 bases; J trimming: 3 bases; junction bases outside the gene matches: 6. CDR1 is MGHDK, CDR2 SYGVNS, per germline. The CDR3 runs to 15 residues. The CDR3 sequence is CASSDWGQQTDTQYF. The CDR3 DNA is TGTGCCAGCAGTGATTGGGGACAGCAGACAGATACGCAGTATTTT.

This chain joins TRBV11-2 and TRBJ1-6; a possible D gene is TRBD1 (6 bases). V gave up 0 bases and J gave up 16 bases, with 16 bases separating them. The V gene's germline CDR1 is SGHAT and CDR2 FQNNGV. The CDR3 is made up of 14 amino acids. CDR3 protein: CASSLEGGVPALHF. The CDR3 coding sequence is TGTGCCAGCAGCTTAGAAGGGGGGGTCCCCGCTCTCCACTTT.

This rearrangement joins TRBV6-5 to TRBJ2-3; D not resolved. The CDR3 contains 12 residues. Trimming removed 5 bases at V and 2 bases at J, with 5 bases between. Germline lookup yields CDR1 MNHEY and CDR2 SVGAGI. The CDR3 loop is CASSRLTDTQYF. The CDR3 DNA sequence: TGTGCCAGCAGTCGCCTCACAGATACGCAGTATTTT.

V gene TRBV6-6 combines with J gene TRBJ2-5; 7 bases are shared with TRBD2. Germline lookup yields CDR1 MNHNY and CDR2 SVGAGI (reference sequence). This CDR3 comprises 14 residues. V lost 5 bases to trimming and J lost 2 bases; unmatched junction nucleotides: 5. The DNA for the CDR3 is TGTGCCAGCAGTCCGGGGGGACGACAAGAGACCCAGTACTTC. Its protein is CASSPGGRQETQYF.

The rearrangement uses TRBV7-8 and TRBJ2-3, with 8 nucleotides matching TRBD2. Looked up from germline, CDR1 is SGHVS and CDR2 is FQNEAQ. V lost 5 bases and J lost 2; bases outside the gene matches: 9. The CDR3 covers 16 residues. CDR3 in DNA: TGTGCCAGCAGCCTAGGCGGGGGGCCCATCACAGATACGCAGTATTTT. Its protein product is CASSLGGGPITDTQYF.